What follows are 21 T cell receptor beta chains derived from one specimen sequenced in a study of blood T cell repertoires in COVID-19 (dated by TCRdb to the early 2020s). The method was the immunoSEQ multiplex PCR assay. TCRdb stores this immuneACCESS table with in-frame sequences only. Part of the clones is absent; in the studies checked, under half of the shortfall reflects unresolved V genes, and no reason is known for the rest. The sample table lists approximately 160,000 clones, 90% of them with a count of one. Clones ranked in the top ten supply 15% to 20% of the sample. The sequenced sample consisted of peripheral blood. These receptors came from a man in his fifties or sixties with active or convalescent COVID-19.

The chain combines TRBV6-5 with TRBJ1-1; D might be TRBD1 (6 bases). The germline V and J ends were trimmed by 6 bases and 1 base, with 9 bases remaining between them. Germline assignment: CDR1 MNHEY and CDR2 SVGAGI. The CDR3 runs 13 residues. This CDR3 reads CASRTGTNTEAFF. In DNA, the CDR3 is TGTGCCAGCAGAACAGGGACGAACACTGAAGCTTTCTTT.

This rearrangement joins TRBV27 to TRBJ1-2; 8 bases map to TRBD1. The CDR3 loop spans 14 amino acids. The junction had 2 bases not matched to a gene; V was cut back by 4 bases and J by 1 base. CDR1 MNHEY and CDR2 SMNVEV come from the germline V gene (reference sequence). CDR3 nucleotide sequence: TGTGCCAGCAGTTCCAGGGGGCGTAACTATGGCTACACCTTC. Its protein is CASSSRGRNYGYTF.

The V call is TRBV10-3, the J call TRBJ1-2, with 10 nucleotides matching TRBD1. Trimming removed 3 bases from V and 3 bases from J; junction bases left unmatched: 4. This CDR3 has 15 residues. In germline, CDR1 is ENHRY, CDR2 SYGVKD. The CDR3 reads CAISEPDRGYYGYTF. The CDR3 DNA follows: TGTGCCATCAGTGAACCGGACAGGGGGTACTATGGCTACACCTTC.

The V gene is TRBV5-4, the J gene TRBJ1-4, with 7 bases identical to TRBD1. The CDR3 is made up of 13 amino acids. The V gene's germline CDR1 is SGHNT and CDR2 YYREEE (reference sequence). The V gene end was trimmed by 5 bases and the J gene end by 8 bases; junction bases not matched to a gene: 6. CDR3 amino acids: CASSGQGDEKLFF. The CDR3 coding sequence is TGTGCCAGCAGTGGGCAGGGGGACGAAAAACTGTTTTTT.

This clone showed up just a few times. The CDR3 DNA reads TGCGCCAGCAGCTTGGGGTGGACAGGAGGCGGTGATAGGCAAAAACTGTTTTTT. This sequence encodes CASSLGWTGGGDRQKLFF. The V gene is TRBV5-1, the J gene TRBJ1-4, with 7 nucleotides matching TRBD1. The CDR3 sequence is 18 residues long. The germline CDR1 and CDR2 sequences are SGHRS and YFSETQ. V gave up 0 bases and J gave up 9 bases; unmatched junction bases: 17.

This chain links TRBV7-2 with TRBJ1-2; a possible D gene is TRBD1 (5 bases). Germline loops: CDR1 SGHTA, CDR2 FQGNSA. There are 13 residues in the CDR3. The ends were cut back, 1 base at V and 9 bases at J, with 12 bases in the middle. The CDR3 DNA is TGTGCCAGCAGCTTAGTTCTCAGGGATCGCTACACCTTC. Its protein product is CASSLVLRDRYTF. The full variable domain, in which reference TRBV7-2 and TRBJ1-2 provide the parts outside the CDR3, is GAGVSQSPSNKVTEKGKDVELRCDPISGHTALYWYRQSLGQGLEFLIYFQGNSAPDKSGLPSDRFSAERTGGSVSTLTIQRTQQEDSAVYLCASSLVLRDRYTFGSGTRLTVV.

This rearrangement joins TRBV6-5 to TRBJ2-7, with 9 nucleotides matching TRBD2. J lost 4 bases, V lost 5 bases, and 6 bases had no gene match. In germline, CDR1 is MNHEY, CDR2 SVGAGI. This CDR3 is built from 14 residues. The CDR3 DNA is TGTGCCAGCAGTCCTCTAGCGGGGACATACGAGCAGTACTTC. Translation: CASSPLAGTYEQYF.

The chain couples TRBV3-1 (or the pseudogene TRBV3-2) to TRBJ2-2, with a possible D match to TRBD2 (5 bases). V was shortened by 0 bases and J by 4 bases, with 15 bases between the two germline ends. The CDR3 contains 17 residues. Germline-derived CDR1 and CDR2 are LGHDT and YNNKEL (reference sequence). CDR3 loop: CASSQDTRLRGTGELFF. The CDR3, as DNA: TGTGCCAGCAGCCAAGATACCAGGCTACGGGGCACCGGGGAGCTGTTTTTT.

V and J are TRBV5-1 and TRBJ1-1, with D maybe TRBD1 (6 bases). The length of the CDR3 is 14 residues. V lost 4 bases and J lost 1, with 11 bases in between. Germline lookup yields CDR1 SGHRS and CDR2 YFSETQ. Written as DNA, the CDR3 is TGCGCCAGCAGCGTCCGGGACAAGAACACTGAAGCTTTCTTT. Translated: CASSVRDKNTEAFF.

The chain uses TRBV4-1 and TRBJ2-1; weak D call: TRBD1 (7 bases). V was shortened by 1 base and J by 5 bases, with 12 bases between the two germline ends. In germline, CDR1 is MGHRA, CDR2 YSYEKL. CDR3 length: 15 residues. CDR3: CASSQVAGQHNEQFF. The CDR3 DNA reads TGCGCCAGCAGCCAAGTGGCGGGACAGCACAATGAGCAGTTCTTC.

The chain's CDR3 is CASSFGGGRRAEAFF. The CDR3 DNA sequence: TGTGCCAGCAGTTTTGGTGGGGGGAGGAGGGCTGAAGCTTTCTTT. The chain employs TRBV28 and TRBJ1-1; possible D gene TRBD1, 5 bases. This CDR3 is 15 amino acids long. V lost 3 bases and J lost 6, with 17 bases in between. The germline V gene encodes CDR1 MDHEN and CDR2 SYDVKM.

This chain joins TRBV9 and TRBJ2-5; 7 nucleotides line up with TRBD2. The V gene's germline CDR1 is SGDLS and CDR2 YYNGEE. This CDR3 region has 14 residues. The junction had 3 bases not matched to a gene; V was cut back by 0 bases and J by 4 bases. CDR3 DNA sequence: TGTGCCAGCAGCGTAGCTGGGGGGGGAGAGACCCAGTACTTC. Amino acid sequence: CASSVAGGGETQYF.

The chain joins TRBV4-2 to TRBJ1-2; 7 positions agree with TRBD1. The CDR3 consists of 15 residues. After removal of 1 base from V and 4 bases from J, the junction contained 6 bases not matched to a gene. CDR1 is LGHNA, CDR2 YNFKEQ, per germline. CDR3: CASSQVGQDLYGYTF. CDR3 sequence (DNA): TGTGCCAGCAGCCAAGTTGGACAGGACCTCTATGGCTACACCTTC.

This chain connects TRBV6-1 to TRBJ2-1; 8 nucleotides agree with TRBD1. The junction had 2 bases not matched to a gene; V was cut back by 1 base and J by 6 bases. Germline CDR1 MNHNS, CDR2 SASEGT. This CDR3 is built from 14 residues. The CDR3 region is CASSEGGTGNEQFF. The CDR3 bases are TGTGCCAGCAGTGAAGGCGGGACAGGCAATGAGCAGTTCTTC.

The chain employs TRBV18 and TRBJ1-2; TRBD1 matches at 7 bases. This CDR3 is built from 15 residues. The J segment lost 5 bases and the V segment lost 3 bases, leaving 9 bases of the junction unmatched. Germline CDR1 is KGHSH and CDR2 is LQKENI. CDR3 sequence (DNA): TGTGCCAGCTCACCGAATAGGGACAGTCCATATGGCTACACCTTC. This sequence encodes CASSPNRDSPYGYTF.

The V call is TRBV5-4, the J call TRBJ2-1, with 8 bases lining up with TRBD2. V shed 0 bases and J 2 bases; nucleotides not matched to a gene: 4. The V gene's germline CDR1 is SGHNT and CDR2 YYREEE (reference sequence). The CDR3 covers 16 residues. The CDR3 is CASSLEAGVTYNEQFF. The CDR3, as DNA: TGTGCCAGCAGCTTGGAAGCGGGAGTGACCTACAATGAGCAGTTCTTC.

The count of this clone is one. The V call is TRBV7-9, the J call TRBJ2-1; 11 bases are a match to TRBD2. Germline V gene data show CDR1 as SEHNR and CDR2 as FQNEAQ (reference sequence). The CDR3 spans 15 residues. J lost 4 bases, V lost 5 bases, and 4 bases had no gene match. This chain's CDR3 is CASSLLAGAYNEQFF. CDR3 bases: TGTGCCAGCAGCCTACTAGCGGGGGCTTACAATGAGCAGTTCTTC.

The chain couples TRBV12-3 or TRBV12-4 to TRBJ1-2; D gene ambiguous. V was clipped by 6 bases and J by 6 bases, with 14 bases between them. The length of the CDR3 is 13 residues. The CDR3 region has the DNA TGTGCCAGCAGCCTCCGCTCGGGAGATGGCTACACCTTC. Translating it yields CASSLRSGDGYTF.

The rearrangement joins TRBV6-6 to TRBJ1-5, with a possible D match to TRBD1 (6 bases). The germline V gene encodes CDR1 MNHNY and CDR2 SVGAGI (reference sequence). Between the trimmed V and J ends, which lost 0 bases and 2 bases, there was a span of 11 bases. The length of the CDR3 is 16 residues. CDR3: CASSYSGGGGNQPQHF. CDR3 nucleotide sequence: TGTGCCAGCAGTTACTCCGGGGGGGGCGGCAATCAGCCCCAGCATTTT.

V is TRBV5-1 and J is TRBJ2-7; 7 positions agree with TRBD2. Germline loops: CDR1 SGHRS, CDR2 YFSETQ. V was pared by 3 bases and J by 2 bases, with 5 bases of the junction left unmatched. The CDR3 has 14 amino acids. The DNA for the CDR3 is TGCGCCAGCAGCTGGACTAGTAGTACCTACGAGCAGTACTTC. Protein: CASSWTSSTYEQYF.

This chain joins TRBV6-5 and TRBJ2-3; 9 bases map to TRBD2. This CDR3 is 15 amino acids long. CDR1 and CDR2 (germline): MNHEY, SVGAGI. The J segment lost 4 bases and the V segment lost 5 bases, leaving 7 bases of the junction unmatched. CDR3 in amino acids: CASSRGGAVPDTQYF. DNA for the CDR3: TGTGCCAGCAGTCGCGGGGGGGCAGTCCCAGATACGCAGTATTTT.